What follows describes a single TCR beta chain. V was trimmed by 0 bases and J by 0 bases, leaving 15 bases between them. CDR3 length equals 17 residues. Germline loops: CDR1 SGDLS, CDR2 YYNGEE. In the original analysis: Nucleated cell counts were estimated from reference gene primer amplification. Data came from immunoSEQ multiplex PCR; TCRdb stores just in-frame clones and leaves some out. V and J calls plus clone size are reproduced from that table; the DNA served to infer D and trimming. The profile shows about 410,000 clones, around 91% of them singletons. The entry originates in a study of blood T cell repertoires in COVID-19. Study details: The samples span acute and convalescent COVID-19 from the United States, Italy and Spain.

Patients of the Seattle cohort, enrolled during active infection, were followed longitudinally. The sequencing input was peripheral blood. The V gene is TRBV9, the J gene TRBJ1-1, with D maybe TRBD1 (6 bases). The sequence was collected from a woman in her 40s with COVID-19, enrolled during active disease. In DNA form, the CDR3 reads TGTGCCAGCAGCGTAGTTGTAGGGGACAATATGAACACTGAAGCTTTCTTT. Translating it yields CASSVVVGDNMNTEAFF.